This T cell receptor (beta chain) came from a study of T cell responses to AZD1222 COVID-19 vaccine. Study context: Some second doses came at about 4 weeks and others at about 12 weeks; these were pooled.

Turning to this clone: The antigen is undetermined.

General study findings and limits: Increases in Spike-specific TCR breadth and depth were seen after two AZD1222 doses. Among the donors, most were white British and more were female, and clonal diversity was possibly underestimated. The study reported that nearly half of spike-specific TCRs target unmutated variant regions.

Here immunoSEQ multiplex PCR was the method, and the copy in TCRdb shows in-frame clones only, minus some. The data contain about 170,000 clones, about nine tenths of them singletons. CDR1 is GTSNPN and CDR2 is SVGIG in the germline V gene (reference sequence). V lost 2 bases, J lost 9 bases, and 14 bases lay in between. This CDR3 contains 13 residues. The chain links TRBV30 to TRBJ1-5; perhaps TRBD1 as D (6 bases). This material consisted of peripheral blood, taken on day 0 of AZD1222 vaccination. This clonotype was sampled from an adult in good health. The CDR3 DNA sequence: TGTGCCTGGAGTTTTGGGGGCCAGGGGCCCCAGCATTTT. Translated: CAWSFGGQGPQHF.